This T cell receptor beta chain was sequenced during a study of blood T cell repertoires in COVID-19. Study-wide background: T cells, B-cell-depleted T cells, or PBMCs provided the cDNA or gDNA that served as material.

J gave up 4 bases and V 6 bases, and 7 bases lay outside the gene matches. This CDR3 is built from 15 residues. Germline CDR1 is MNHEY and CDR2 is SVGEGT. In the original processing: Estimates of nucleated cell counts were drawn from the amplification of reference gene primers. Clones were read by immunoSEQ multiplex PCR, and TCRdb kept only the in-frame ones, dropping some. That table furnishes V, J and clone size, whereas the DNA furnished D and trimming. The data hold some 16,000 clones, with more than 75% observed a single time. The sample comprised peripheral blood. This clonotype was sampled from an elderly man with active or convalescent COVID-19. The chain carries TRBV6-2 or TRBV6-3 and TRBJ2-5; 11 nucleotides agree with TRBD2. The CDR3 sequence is CASSRGLAARETQYF. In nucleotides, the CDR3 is TGTGCCAGCAGCCGGGGACTAGCGGCCCGAGAGACCCAGTACTTC.